Each of the 32 T cell receptor beta chains below was sequenced from the same sample in a study of spatial heterogeneity in lung cancer. Study results and limitations: It was found that expanded intratumoral alpha and beta TCR counts tracked tumor mutation counts.

The time point here: sample taken at primary tumor resection. MiXCR, run by TCRdb on the 5' RACE reads, gives a single entry per CDR3 protein. This table has roughly 15,000 distinct CDR3 sequences, around 7.5% appearing once. These receptors are not linked to any known antigen. The sample was lung tumor tissue, taken at surgery. These receptors came from a male donor with early-stage non-small cell lung cancer.

By proportion, this clonotype is medium-sized. This rearrangement joins TRBV20-1 to TRBJ2-5, with D hard to call. The V end lost 3 bases, the J end lost 5 bases, and 10 bases lay between the germline ends. Germline loops: CDR1 DFQATT, CDR2 SNEGSKA (reference sequence). CDR3 length: 12 amino acids. This CDR3 is CSARVGFETQYF. The CDR3 nucleotides are TGCAGTGCTAGGGTAGGGTTTGAGACCCAGTACTTC.

This clonotype was counted ten times or more. This chain links TRBV9 with TRBJ2-2; 7 bases are shared with TRBD2. CDR3 length: 15 residues. The germline CDR1 and CDR2 sequences are SGDLS and YYNGEE. After removal of 0 bases from V and 4 bases from J, the junction contained 3 bases not matched to a gene. CDR3 region: CASSVEGRVTGELFF. In DNA, the CDR3 is TGTGCCAGCAGCGTAGAGGGGAGGGTCACCGGGGAGCTGTTTTTT.

Sample share makes this clonotype medium-sized (0.01 to 0.1%). The J gene is TRBJ2-3, the V gene TRBV6-2 or TRBV6-3; D possibly matches TRBD1 or TRBD2 (6 bases each). Germline lookup yields CDR1 MNHEY and CDR2 SVGEGT. V was pared by 9 bases and J by 0 bases, with 16 bases between. The CDR3 sequence is 15 residues long. The CDR3 nucleotides are TGTGCCAGTCAAATAGGGGGACTTAGCACAGATACGCAGTATTTT. It codes for CASQIGGLSTDTQYF.

The rearrangement links TRBV20-1 to TRBJ2-1; a possible D gene is TRBD2 (5 bases). Trimming removed 0 bases from V and 4 bases from J, with 13 bases in between. The CDR3 extends over 15 amino acids. Germline V gene sequence: CDR1 DFQATT, CDR2 SNEGSKA (reference sequence). CDR3: CSARDQASRYNEQFF. CDR3 coding DNA: TGCAGTGCTAGAGATCAGGCTAGCAGGTACAATGAGCAGTTCTTC.

This clonotype was seen repeatedly, ten times or more. The CDR3 sequence is CASSRASGRPFTDTQYF. CDR3 in DNA: TGCGCCAGCAGCCGGGCTAGCGGGAGGCCCTTCACAGATACGCAGTATTTT. This chain connects TRBV5-1 to TRBJ2-3, with 11 bases identical to TRBD2. Germline-derived CDR1 and CDR2 are SGHRS and YFSETQ. CDR3 length equals 17 residues. V dropped 4 bases and J dropped 2; count of bases not matched to a gene: 9.

Points on this clonotype: It may be a read error: a sequence one base away is much more abundant. This chain joins TRBV21-1 and TRBJ1-4; TRBD1, the table's D call, lacks a check against the DNA. TRBV21-1 is shown as a pseudogene. CDR3 length: 15 amino acids. The CDR3, as DNA: TGTGCCAGCCTCGCTGAGACAGGGGGCGATGAAAAACTGTTTTTT. Amino acids: CASLAETGGDEKLFF.

The sample holds many counts of this clonotype. The rearrangement joins TRBV7-9 to TRBJ2-4; weak D call: TRBD2 (6 bases). Germline CDR1 SEHNR, CDR2 FQNEAQ (reference sequence). The CDR3 is 14 amino acids. V was pared by 1 base and J by 6 bases, with 10 bases between. CDR3 nucleotides: TGTGCCAGCAGCTTAGTCGGGGGACCAAACATTCAGTACTTC. As protein: CASSLVGGPNIQYF.

This rearrangement joins TRBV5-5 to TRBJ2-2, with 8 positions matching TRBD2. The CDR3 totals 17 residues. V dropped 4 bases and J dropped 6; count of bases not matched to a gene: 14. The germline gives CDR1 SGHKS, CDR2 YYEKEE (reference sequence). The CDR3 DNA reads TGTGCCAGCAGCATAGCTGGTCGGGGGGGCGCATCCGGGGAGCTGTTTTTT. This codes for CASSIAGRGGASGELFF.

A single count supports this clonotype. The missing conserved phenylalanine or tryptophan at the end of this CDR3 makes a read error likely. The V gene is TRBV9, the J gene TRBJ1-3, with a tentative D call TRBD1 (6 bases). Deletions cut 5 bases from V and 0 bases from J, with 15 bases between. The CDR3 totals 16 residues. Germline loops: CDR1 SGDLS, CDR2 YYNGEE. Here the CDR3 DNA reads TGTGCCAGCAGTGGACAGCGGATCAGCTCTGGAAACACCATATATGGG. Translation: CASSGQRISSGNTIYG.

This clonotype was recorded at least ten times. V and J are TRBV20-1 and TRBJ1-1; no reliable D call. The CDR3 sequence is 14 residues long. Trimming removed 2 bases from V and 0 bases from J, with 10 bases in between. The germline V gene encodes CDR1 DFQATT and CDR2 SNEGSKA (reference sequence). DNA of the CDR3: TGCAGTGCTAGAAACCCCGCTATGAACACTGAAGCTTTCTTT. This encodes CSARNPAMNTEAFF.

The V call is TRBV6-2 or TRBV6-3, the J call TRBJ2-2; the match to TRBD1 covers 7 bases. Germline lookup yields CDR1 MNHEY and CDR2 SVGEGT. The J segment lost 7 bases and the V segment lost 2 bases, leaving 4 bases of the junction unmatched. This CDR3 region has 14 residues. For the CDR3, the DNA is TGTGCCAGCAGTTACCTACAGGGGTACGGGGAGCTGTTTTTT. Translation: CASSYLQGYGELFF.

Concerning this clonotype itself: One base away lies a much larger clone, so this may be a sequencing read error. V gene TRBV11-1 combines with J gene TRBJ2-1, with 12 positions matching TRBD2. The germline CDR1 and CDR2 sequences are SGHAT and FQDESV (reference sequence). The CDR3 has 15 amino acids. DNA of the CDR3: TGTGCCAGCAGCCCGGGACTAGCGGGCTACGATGAGCAGTTCTTC. Its protein is CASSPGLAGYDEQFF.

This clonotype appeared many times. The chain joins TRBV6-1 to TRBJ1-3; TRBD1 is a possible D gene (5 bases). V was trimmed by 2 bases and J by 0 bases, leaving 11 bases between them. CDR3 length: 16 amino acids. Germline values: CDR1 MNHNS, CDR2 SASEGT. The CDR3 is CASSEYLGTSGNTIYF. The CDR3 DNA sequence: TGTGCCAGCAGTGAATATTTGGGGACCTCTGGAAACACCATATATTTT.

This clonotype came up many times. The V and J genes are TRBV20-1 and TRBJ2-3; 9 bases align to TRBD1. The CDR3 contains 14 residues. Per the germline V gene, CDR1 is DFQATT and CDR2 is SNEGSKA (reference sequence). V gave up 3 bases and J gave up 5 bases; unmatched junction bases: 6. CDR3 amino acids: CSASPGQGKDTQYF. The DNA of the CDR3 is TGCAGTGCTAGCCCGGGACAGGGTAAAGATACGCAGTATTTT.

This clonotype was recorded at least ten times. This chain joins TRBV9 and TRBJ1-1; 7 bases line up with TRBD1. In germline, CDR1 is SGDLS, CDR2 YYNGEE. After removal of 5 bases from V and 5 bases from J, the junction contained 6 bases not matched to a gene. This CDR3 has 13 residues. In nucleotides, the CDR3 is TGTGCCAGCAGTCCACAGGGGAGTACTGAAGCTTTCTTT. Translating it yields CASSPQGSTEAFF.

This sequence joins TRBV20-1 and TRBJ2-2; D perhaps matches TRBD2 (6 bases). The germline V and J ends were trimmed by 0 bases and 6 bases, with 8 bases remaining between them. Germline CDR1 and CDR2: DFQATT and SNEGSKA (reference sequence). This CDR3 is built from 13 residues. The CDR3 region is CSARDWGAGELFF. The CDR3 coding sequence is TGCAGTGCTAGAGATTGGGGGGCCGGGGAGCTGTTTTTT.

V is TRBV12-3 or TRBV12-4 and J is TRBJ2-1; no clear D gene. The CDR3 has 11 amino acids. V was trimmed by 5 bases and J by 12 bases, leaving 11 bases between them. The CDR3 loop is CASSTVVGQFF. CDR3 DNA: TGTGCCAGCAGTACCGTAGTTGGGCAGTTCTTC.

The sample holds a few counts of this clonotype. V usage is TRBV7-8 and J usage is TRBJ1-6, with D uncertain. The germline CDR1 and CDR2 sequences are SGHVS and FQNEAQ. The CDR3 length is 15 residues. V dropped 2 bases and J dropped 7 bases, with 12 bases sitting between them. The CDR3 region is CASSLHTQPNSPLHF. CDR3 coding DNA: TGTGCCAGCAGCTTACACACCCAACCGAATTCACCCCTCCACTTT.

In its sample, this clonotype was seen many times. This rearrangement joins TRBV7-9 to TRBJ1-4, with D perhaps TRBD1 (5 bases). Trimming stripped 2 bases from V and 0 bases from J, with 7 bases between. Germline V lookup: CDR1 SEHNR, CDR2 FQNEAQ (reference sequence). This CDR3 contains 15 residues. This chain's CDR3 is CASSLKGATNEKLFF. CDR3 in DNA: TGTGCCAGCAGCTTAAAAGGGGCAACTAATGAAAAACTGTTTTTT. The variable domain in full, completed from reference TRBV7-9 and TRBJ1-4, reads DTGVSQNPRHKITKRGQNVTFRCDPISEHNRLYWYRQTLGQGPEFLTYFQNEAQLEKSRLLSDRFSAERPKGSFSTLEIQRTEQGDSAMYLCASSLKGATNEKLFFGSGTQLSVL.

This clonotype appeared a few times. The chain recombines TRBV2 with TRBJ1-3, with 7 nucleotides matching TRBD1. Germline V gene lookup returns CDR1 SNHLY and CDR2 FYNNEI. The CDR3 extends over 16 amino acids. The ends lost 6 bases at V and 3 bases at J; junction bases unmatched: 11. CDR3 nucleotide sequence: TGTGCCAGCAGAGGACAGGTCCTGGAGTATGGAAACACCATATATTTT. Protein product: CASRGQVLEYGNTIYF.

This rearrangement joins TRBV5-1 to TRBJ2-3; D is perhaps TRBD2 (6 bases). Trimming cost V 0 bases and J 5 bases, with 16 bases left between them. CDR1 is SGHRS, CDR2 YFSETQ, per germline. This CDR3 is built from 16 residues. CDR3 region: CASSLDGVAVVDTQYF. CDR3 in DNA: TGCGCCAGCAGCTTGGATGGGGTAGCGGTGGTAGATACGCAGTATTTT.

The J gene is TRBJ2-1, the V gene TRBV2; D is tentatively TRBD1 or TRBD2 (5 bases each). CDR1 SNHLY and CDR2 FYNNEI come from the germline V gene. The V end lost 9 bases, the J end lost 15 bases, and 12 bases lay between the germline ends. This CDR3 has 9 residues. The CDR3 reads CARGRVPFF. For the CDR3, the DNA is TGTGCCAGGGGGCGGGTTCCGTTCTTC.

This clonotype was recorded at least ten times. The rearrangement links TRBV20-1 to TRBJ2-7, with TRBD2 identical over 9 bases. This CDR3 is 16 amino acids long. The germline CDR1 and CDR2 sequences are DFQATT and SNEGSKA (reference sequence). J gave up 7 bases and V 4 bases, and 17 bases lay outside the gene matches. Here the CDR3 reads CSATNQPGLALVEQYF. The DNA of the CDR3 is TGCAGTGCTACTAACCAGCCGGGACTAGCTTTGGTTGAGCAGTACTTC.

In this sample, this clonotype is medium-sized. The chain employs TRBV10-3 and TRBJ2-2, with TRBD1 matching 9 bases. CDR1 is ENHRY and CDR2 is SYGVKD in the germline V gene. This CDR3 has 15 amino acids. J gave up 1 base and V 6 bases, and 3 bases lay outside the gene matches. CDR3 loop: CAIRPGQGNTGELFF. The DNA for the CDR3 is TGTGCCATCAGACCGGGACAGGGGAACACCGGGGAGCTGTTTTTT.

This clonotype was counted between two and nine times. Written as DNA, the CDR3 is TGCAGTGCTAGAGAACGTAGGGGTGTAAACGAGCAGTACTTC. It yields the protein CSARERRGVNEQYF. V and J are TRBV20-1 and TRBJ2-7, with D possibly matching TRBD1 (5 bases). Germline values: CDR1 DFQATT, CDR2 SNEGSKA (reference sequence). The V and J ends lost 0 bases and 5 bases respectively, with 14 bases between them. CDR3 length equals 14 residues.

This clonotype was observed at least ten times. The J gene is TRBJ2-7, the V gene TRBV7-8; 13 bases are a match to TRBD2. The CDR3 has 16 residues. CDR1 SGHVS and CDR2 FQNEAQ come from the germline V gene. The junction had 7 bases not matched to a gene; V was cut back by 4 bases and J by 4 bases. CDR3 DNA sequence: TGTGCCAGCAGCTCGGACGGACTAGCGGGAGTGTACGAGCAGTACTTC. Protein sequence: CASSSDGLAGVYEQYF. The complete variable domain, with remaining parts taken from reference TRBV7-8 and TRBJ2-7, reads GAGVSQSPRYKVAKRGQDVALRCDPISGHVSLFWYQQALGQGPEFLTYFQNEAQLDKSGLPSDRFFAERPEGSVSTLKIQRTQQEDSAVYLCASSSDGLAGVYEQYFGPGTRLTVT.

This clonotype was picked up many times. J is TRBJ1-3 and V is TRBV7-8; D is ambiguous. Germline loops: CDR1 SGHVS, CDR2 FQNEAQ. This CDR3 is 14 amino acids long. Trimming removed 0 bases from V and 0 bases from J, with 3 bases in between. CDR3 in amino acids: CASSLASSGNTIYF. The CDR3 region has the DNA TGTGCCAGCAGCTTAGCGTCCTCTGGAAACACCATATATTTT.

This clonotype was detected a few times. This chain joins TRBV12-3 or TRBV12-4 and TRBJ1-5, with a tentative D call TRBD1 (6 bases). Trimming removed 6 bases at V and 0 bases at J, with 9 bases between. The CDR3 is 14 amino acids. As DNA, the CDR3 is TGTGCCAGCAGCCCACAGGGTAGCAATCAGCCCCAGCATTTT. Protein: CASSPQGSNQPQHF.

This clonotype was observed many times. The V gene is TRBV4-3, the J gene TRBJ1-1; D perhaps matches TRBD1 (6 bases). Germline loops: CDR1 LGHNA, CDR2 YSLEER. Trimming removed 1 base at V and 0 bases at J, with 9 bases between. The CDR3 spans 15 residues. The CDR3 DNA reads as TGCGCCAGCAGCCAAGCGTGGACAGTGAACACTGAAGCTTTCTTT. This encodes CASSQAWTVNTEAFF.

Within the sample, this clonotype is medium-sized. The gene calls are TRBV15 and TRBJ1-1, with 8 bases lining up with TRBD1. J was trimmed by 5 bases and V by 0 bases; bases with no gene match: 2. Germline V gene lookup returns CDR1 LNHNV and CDR2 YYDKDF (reference sequence). The CDR3 has 14 residues. The chain's CDR3 is CATSRENRGTEAFF. CDR3 bases: TGTGCCACCAGCAGAGAAAACAGGGGGACTGAAGCTTTCTTT.

This clonotype is medium-sized in the sample. The genes are TRBV7-9 and TRBJ1-1; unclear D gene. Germline CDR1 SEHNR, CDR2 FQNEAQ (reference sequence). CDR3 size: 15 residues. V shed 0 bases and J shed 0 bases, with 8 bases lying between them. CDR3 in DNA: TGTGCCAGCAGCTTAGCGAAGGATATGAACACTGAAGCTTTCTTT. It codes for CASSLAKDMNTEAFF. Based on the CDR3 plus reference TRBV7-9 and TRBJ1-1, the full variable domain is DTGVSQNPRHKITKRGQNVTFRCDPISEHNRLYWYRQTLGQGPEFLTYFQNEAQLEKSRLLSDRFSAERPKGSFSTLEIQRTEQGDSAMYLCASSLAKDMNTEAFFGQGTRLTVV.

The rearrangement links TRBV5-4 to TRBJ1-2; no reliable D call. Germline V lookup: CDR1 SGHNT, CDR2 YYREEE (reference sequence). Trimming stripped 2 bases from V and 0 bases from J, with 5 bases between. The length of the CDR3 is 13 residues. The CDR3 reads CASSLSTNYGYTF. The CDR3 nucleotides are TGTGCCAGCAGCTTAAGTACTAACTATGGCTACACCTTC.